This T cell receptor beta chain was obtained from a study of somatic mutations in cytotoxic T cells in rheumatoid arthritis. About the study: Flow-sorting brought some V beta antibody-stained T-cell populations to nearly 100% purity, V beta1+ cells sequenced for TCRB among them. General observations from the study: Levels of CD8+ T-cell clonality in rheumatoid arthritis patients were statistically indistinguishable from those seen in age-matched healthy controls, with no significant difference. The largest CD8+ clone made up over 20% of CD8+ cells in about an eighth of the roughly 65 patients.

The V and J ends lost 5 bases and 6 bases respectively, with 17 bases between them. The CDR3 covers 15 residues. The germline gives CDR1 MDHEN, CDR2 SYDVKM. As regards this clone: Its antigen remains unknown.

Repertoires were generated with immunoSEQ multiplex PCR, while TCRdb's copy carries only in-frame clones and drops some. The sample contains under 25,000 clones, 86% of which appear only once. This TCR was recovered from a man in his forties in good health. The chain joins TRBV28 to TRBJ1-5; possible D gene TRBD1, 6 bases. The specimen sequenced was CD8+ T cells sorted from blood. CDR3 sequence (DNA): TGTGCCAGCAGTACGACAGGTCCCACAATTCAGCCCCAGCATTTT. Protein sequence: CASSTTGPTIQPQHF.